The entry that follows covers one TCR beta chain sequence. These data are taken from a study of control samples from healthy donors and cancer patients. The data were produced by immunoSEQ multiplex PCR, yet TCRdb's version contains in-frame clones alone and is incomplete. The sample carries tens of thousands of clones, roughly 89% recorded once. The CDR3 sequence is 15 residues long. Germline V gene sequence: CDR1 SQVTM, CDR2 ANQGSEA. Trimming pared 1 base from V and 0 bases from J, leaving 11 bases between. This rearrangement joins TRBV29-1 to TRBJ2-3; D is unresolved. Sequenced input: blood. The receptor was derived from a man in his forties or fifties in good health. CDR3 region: CSVEVLGFSTDTQYF. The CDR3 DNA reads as TGCAGCGTTGAAGTCCTCGGGTTTAGCACAGATACGCAGTATTTT.